The clone carrying this TCR beta chain showed up just a few times. This CDR3 contains 14 residues. Per germline, CDR1 MDHEN and CDR2 SYDVKM. The ends were cut back, 2 bases at V and 6 bases at J, with 11 bases in the middle. Arm-PCR of CDR3 regions and iRepertoire HTBI primers were the basis on which TCR beta libraries were built. TCRdb ran MiXCR on the multiplex PCR reads and lists one entry per CDR3 protein. The sample records roughly 610,000 distinct CDR3 sequences, approximately 15% being singletons. The entry originates in a study of regulatory T cells in long-lasting Graves disease. Study information: New Graves' disease cases had less than 3 months of antithyroid drugs.

This sample's time point: newly diagnosed GD, antithyroid drugs for less than 3 months. The TCR library was made from RNA that had been extracted from PBMCs in TRIzol. These data were likewise used in another study, on T cells in Graves' hyperthyroidism and ophthalmopathy. That study adds: Stable hyperthyroidism: no ophthalmopathy progression over 18 months of follow-up. The HTBI set primed first-round TCR CDR3 RT-PCR.

Sample: peripheral blood mononuclear cells (PBMCs), taken at new diagnosis, from a patient treated with antithyroid drugs. The chain carries TRBV28 and TRBJ2-1, with a tentative D call TRBD1 (6 bases). This clonotype was sampled from a woman aged 25 to 39 with Graves disease. CDR3 region: CASSLGGGPNEQFF. The CDR3, as DNA: TGTGCCAGCAGTTTAGGGGGCGGGCCCAATGAGCAGTTCTTC. The whole variable domain, remainder taken from reference TRBV28 and TRBJ2-1, is DVKVTQSSRYLVKRTGEKVFLECVQDMDHENMFWYRQDPGLGLRLIYFSYDVKMKEKGDIPEGYSVSREKKERFSLILESASTNQTSMYLCASSLGGGPNEQFFGPGTRLTVL.